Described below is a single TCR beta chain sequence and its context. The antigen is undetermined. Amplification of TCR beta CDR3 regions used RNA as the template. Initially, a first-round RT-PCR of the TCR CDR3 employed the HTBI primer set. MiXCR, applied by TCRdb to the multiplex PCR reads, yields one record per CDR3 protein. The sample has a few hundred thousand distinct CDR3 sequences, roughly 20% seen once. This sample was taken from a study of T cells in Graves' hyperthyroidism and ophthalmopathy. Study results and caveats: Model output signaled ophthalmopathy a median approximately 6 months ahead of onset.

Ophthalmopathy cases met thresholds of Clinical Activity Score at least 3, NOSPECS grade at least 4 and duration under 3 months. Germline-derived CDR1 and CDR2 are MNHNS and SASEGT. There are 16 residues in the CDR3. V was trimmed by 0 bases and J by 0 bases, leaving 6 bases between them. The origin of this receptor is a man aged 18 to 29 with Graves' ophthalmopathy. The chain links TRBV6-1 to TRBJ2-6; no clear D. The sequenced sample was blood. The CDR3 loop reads CASSEARSSGANVLTF. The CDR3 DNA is TGTGCCAGCAGTGAAGCAAGGAGCTCTGGGGCCAACGTCCTGACTTTC.